This T cell receptor beta chain was sequenced for a study of cytomegalovirus exposure and HLA in healthy donors. This clone has more than one count but fewer than ten. As yet, its antigen is unknown. PCR employed 60 Vbeta and 13 Jbeta primers. Sequencing used immunoSEQ multiplex PCR; TCRdb keeps in-frame clones, though not all of them. Found here are about 59,000 clones, less than 85% of them singletons; the top ten hold about 7%. General study points: Reports indicate that TCR beta sequences accurately predicted the HLA-A and HLA-B alleles of most subjects.

Sequencing was done on a sample of PBMCs. This receptor was obtained from a man under 40 in good health and CMV-seropositive.

CDR3 in DNA: TGTGCCAGCAGCTTAAAGCCCTTGAACACTGAAGCTTTCTTT. Translating gives CASSLKPLNTEAFF. The V call is TRBV7-9, the J call TRBJ1-1, with D hard to call. Trimming shortened V by 2 bases and J by 0 bases, and 7 bases separated the two germline ends. Germline CDR1 reads SEHNR; CDR2 reads FQNEAQ (reference sequence). The CDR3 is 14 amino acids. The whole variable domain, remainder taken from reference TRBV7-9 and TRBJ1-1, is DTGVSQNPRHKITKRGQNVTFRCDPISEHNRLYWYRQTLGQGPEFLTYFQNEAQLEKSRLLSDRFSAERPKGSFSTLEIQRTEQGDSAMYLCASSLKPLNTEAFFGQGTRLTVV.